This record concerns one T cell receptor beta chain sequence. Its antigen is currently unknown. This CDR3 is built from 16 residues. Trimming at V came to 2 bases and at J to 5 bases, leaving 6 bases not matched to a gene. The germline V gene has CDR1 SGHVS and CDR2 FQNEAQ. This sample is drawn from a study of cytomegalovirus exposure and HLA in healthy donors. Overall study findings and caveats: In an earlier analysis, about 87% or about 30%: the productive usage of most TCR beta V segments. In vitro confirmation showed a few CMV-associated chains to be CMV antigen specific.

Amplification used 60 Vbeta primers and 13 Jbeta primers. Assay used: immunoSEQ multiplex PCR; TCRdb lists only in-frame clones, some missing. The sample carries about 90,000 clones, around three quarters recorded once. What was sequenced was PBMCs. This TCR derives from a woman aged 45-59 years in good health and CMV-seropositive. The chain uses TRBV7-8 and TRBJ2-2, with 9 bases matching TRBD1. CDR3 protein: CASSLRTGEGTGELFF. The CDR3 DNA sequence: TGTGCCAGCAGCTTAAGGACAGGGGAAGGAACCGGGGAGCTGTTTTTT. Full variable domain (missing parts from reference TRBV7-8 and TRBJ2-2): GAGVSQSPRYKVAKRGQDVALRCDPISGHVSLFWYQQALGQGPEFLTYFQNEAQLDKSGLPSDRFFAERPEGSVSTLKIQRTQQEDSAVYLCASSLRTGEGTGELFFGEGSRLTVL.